This T cell receptor beta chain was recovered during a study of blood T cell repertoires in COVID-19. Libraries were prepared by immunoSEQ multiplex PCR; TCRdb keeps only in-frame clonotypes and omits some of them. This sample has 100,000 to 150,000 clones, with about four fifths found just once. This CDR3 comprises 14 residues. The V gene's germline CDR1 is LGHNA and CDR2 YNFKEQ. V was clipped by 8 bases and J by 2 bases, with 13 bases between them. The TCR was taken from a woman in her twenties or thirties who had recovered from COVID-19. Sequencing was performed on peripheral blood. The chain is built from TRBV4-2 and TRBJ1-3; no clear D gene. CDR3 residues: CASRANQPGNTIYF. The CDR3, as DNA: TGTGCCAGCCGAGCCAACCAACCTGGAAACACCATATATTTT.